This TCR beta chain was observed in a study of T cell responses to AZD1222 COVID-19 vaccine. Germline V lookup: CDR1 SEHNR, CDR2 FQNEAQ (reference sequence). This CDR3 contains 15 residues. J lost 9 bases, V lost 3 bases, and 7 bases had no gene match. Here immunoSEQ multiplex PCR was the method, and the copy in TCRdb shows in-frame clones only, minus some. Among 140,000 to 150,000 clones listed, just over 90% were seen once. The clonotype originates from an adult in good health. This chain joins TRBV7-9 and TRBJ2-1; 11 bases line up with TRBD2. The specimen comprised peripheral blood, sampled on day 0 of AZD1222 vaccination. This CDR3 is CASSLQLAGGGEQFF. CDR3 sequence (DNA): TGTGCCAGCAGCTTGCAGCTAGCGGGGGGAGGTGAGCAGTTCTTC.